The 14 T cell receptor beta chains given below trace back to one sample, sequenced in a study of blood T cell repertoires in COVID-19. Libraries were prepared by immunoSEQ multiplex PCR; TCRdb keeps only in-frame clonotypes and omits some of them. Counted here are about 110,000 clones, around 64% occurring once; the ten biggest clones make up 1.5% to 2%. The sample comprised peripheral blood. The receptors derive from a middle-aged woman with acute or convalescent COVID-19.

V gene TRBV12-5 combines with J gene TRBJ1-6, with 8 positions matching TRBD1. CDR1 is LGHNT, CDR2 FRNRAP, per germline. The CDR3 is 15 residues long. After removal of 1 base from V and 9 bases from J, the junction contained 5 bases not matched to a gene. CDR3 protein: CASGLGTGNISPLHF. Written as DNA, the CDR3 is TGTGCTAGTGGTTTGGGGACAGGGAATATTTCACCCCTCCACTTT.

This chain's CDR3 is CASSPPRGRSYGYTF. The CDR3 DNA is TGTGCCAGCAGTCCGCCCAGGGGGCGCAGCTATGGCTACACCTTC. This chain links TRBV6-5 with TRBJ1-2; 8 positions agree with TRBD1. CDR1 and CDR2 (germline): MNHEY, SVGAGI. With 5 bases clipped from V and 4 bases from J, the junction kept 9 bases outside the gene matches. This CDR3 has 15 amino acids.

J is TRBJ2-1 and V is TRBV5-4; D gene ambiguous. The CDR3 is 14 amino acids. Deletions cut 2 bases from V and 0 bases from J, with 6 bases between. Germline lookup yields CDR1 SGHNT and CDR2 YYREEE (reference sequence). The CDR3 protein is CASSFYGSYNEQFF. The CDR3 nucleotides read TGTGCCAGCAGCTTCTATGGCTCCTACAATGAGCAGTTCTTC.

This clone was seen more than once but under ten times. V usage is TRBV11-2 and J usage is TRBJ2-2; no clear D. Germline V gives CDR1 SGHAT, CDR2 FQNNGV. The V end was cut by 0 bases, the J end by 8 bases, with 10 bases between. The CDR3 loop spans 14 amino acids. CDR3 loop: CASSLEPAGGELFF. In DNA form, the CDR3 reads TGTGCCAGCAGCTTAGAACCGGCCGGGGGGGAGCTGTTTTTT.

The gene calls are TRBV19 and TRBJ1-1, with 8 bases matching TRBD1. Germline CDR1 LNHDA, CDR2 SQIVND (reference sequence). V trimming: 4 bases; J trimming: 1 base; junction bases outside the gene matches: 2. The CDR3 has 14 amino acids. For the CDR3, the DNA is TGTGCCAGTAGTACAGGGGGCTGGAACACTGAAGCTTTCTTT. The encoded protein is CASSTGGWNTEAFF. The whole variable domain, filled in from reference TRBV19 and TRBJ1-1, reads DGGITQSPKYLFRKEGQNVTLSCEQNLNHDAMYWYRQDPGQGLRLIYYSQIVNDFQKGDIAEGYSVSREKKESFPLTVTSAQKNPTAFYLCASSTGGWNTEAFFGQGTRLTVV.

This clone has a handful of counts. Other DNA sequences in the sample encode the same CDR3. In DNA, the CDR3 is TGTGCCAGCAGTTGGGGTCGGGGGGGGATCAGGACTGAAGCTTTCTTT. It encodes CASSWGRGGIRTEAFF. This chain uses TRBV6-5 with TRBJ1-1; D is perhaps TRBD1 (5 bases). The germline V gene encodes CDR1 MNHEY and CDR2 SVGAGI. The CDR3 contains 16 residues. V lost 4 bases and J lost 5, with 20 bases in between.

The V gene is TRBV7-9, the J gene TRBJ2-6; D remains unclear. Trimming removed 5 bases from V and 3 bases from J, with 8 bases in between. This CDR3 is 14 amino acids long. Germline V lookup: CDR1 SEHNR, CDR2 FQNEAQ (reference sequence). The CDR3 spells CASSATGGANVLTF. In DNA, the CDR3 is TGTGCCAGCAGCGCCACGGGTGGGGCCAACGTCCTGACTTTC.

CDR3: CASSEISGGPYEQYF. CDR3 bases: TGCGCCAGCAGTGAAATTTCAGGGGGCCCCTACGAGCAGTACTTC. The V and J genes are TRBV10-1 and TRBJ2-7; TRBD1 agrees at 8 bases. The CDR3 runs to 15 residues. Trimming took 3 bases from V and 2 from J; bases not matched to a gene: 6. Per the germline V gene, CDR1 is WNHNN and CDR2 is SYGVQD (reference sequence).

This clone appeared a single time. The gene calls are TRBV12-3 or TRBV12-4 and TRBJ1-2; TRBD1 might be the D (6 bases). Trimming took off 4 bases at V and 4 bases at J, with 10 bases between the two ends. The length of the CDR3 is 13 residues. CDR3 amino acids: CASSSQDSYGYTF. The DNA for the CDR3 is TGTGCCAGCAGTTCGCAGGACAGCTATGGCTACACCTTC.

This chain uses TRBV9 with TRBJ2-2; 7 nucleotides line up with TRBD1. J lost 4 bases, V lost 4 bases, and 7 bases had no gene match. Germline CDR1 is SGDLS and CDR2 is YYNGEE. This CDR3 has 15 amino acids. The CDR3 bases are TGTGCCAGCAGCATAAAACAGGGGTTCACCGGGGAGCTGTTTTTT. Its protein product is CASSIKQGFTGELFF.

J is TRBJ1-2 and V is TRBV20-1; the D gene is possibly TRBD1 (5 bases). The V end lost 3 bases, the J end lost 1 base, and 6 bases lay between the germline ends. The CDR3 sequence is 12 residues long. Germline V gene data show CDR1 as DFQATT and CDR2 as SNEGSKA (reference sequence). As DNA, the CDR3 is TGCAGTGCTAGTCAGGGTAACTATGGCTACACCTTC. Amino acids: CSASQGNYGYTF.

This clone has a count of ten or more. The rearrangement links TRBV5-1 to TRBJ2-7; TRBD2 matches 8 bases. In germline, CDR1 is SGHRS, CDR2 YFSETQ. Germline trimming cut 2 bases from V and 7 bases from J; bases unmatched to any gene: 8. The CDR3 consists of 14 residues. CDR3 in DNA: TGCGCCAGCAGCTTCAGCGGGGGCTCTGGGGAGCAGTACTTC. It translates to CASSFSGGSGEQYF.

The CDR3 DNA sequence: TGTGCCAGCAGGCTGACAGTAGCTGGGGCCAACGTCCTGACTTTC. Translation gives CASRLTVAGANVLTF. The chain recombines TRBV2 with TRBJ2-6; D perhaps matches TRBD1 (5 bases). The germline V and J ends were trimmed by 6 bases and 2 bases, with 11 bases remaining between them. CDR1 SNHLY and CDR2 FYNNEI come from the germline V gene. The CDR3 is 15 residues long.

The CDR3 sequence: CASSPQGGNTEAFF. In nucleotides, the CDR3 is TGTGCCAGCAGCCCACAGGGGGGGAACACTGAAGCTTTCTTT. This rearrangement joins TRBV7-2 to TRBJ1-1; the match to TRBD1 covers 8 bases. In germline, CDR1 is SGHTA, CDR2 FQGNSA. The CDR3 is 14 amino acids. The V and J ends lost 5 bases and 1 base, in that order; junction bases with no gene match: 3. The full variable domain, completed using reference TRBV7-2 and TRBJ1-1, is GAGVSQSPSNKVTEKGKDVELRCDPISGHTALYWYRQSLGQGLEFLIYFQGNSAPDKSGLPSDRFSAERTGGSVSTLTIQRTQQEDSAVYLCASSPQGGNTEAFFGQGTRLTVV.